One sample yielded the 10 T cell receptor beta chains listed below, sequenced in a study of blood T cells in healthy people across ages. Next came a second PCR, run for about 6 to 12 cycles, which used a sample-barcoded 5' primer along with a J-beta primer mix. TCRdb analysed the 5' RACE reads with MiXCR anew, one entry per CDR3 protein. The table shows approximately 800,000 distinct CDR3 sequences, with about three fifths occurring only once. Material: blood. The receptors shown here come from a man aged 25 to 40 in good health.

This clonotype showed up just a few times. The chain carries TRBV28 and TRBJ1-2; maybe TRBD1 (6 bases). Trimming left V 4 bases short and J 6 bases short, with 18 bases between. The V gene's germline CDR1 is MDHEN and CDR2 SYDVKM. This CDR3 is built from 15 residues. The CDR3 sequence: CASSSLLGGVNGYTF. The CDR3 coding sequence is TGTGCCAGCAGTTCCCTTCTAGGGGGAGTTAATGGCTACACCTTC.

A word on this clonotype: One junction end does not reproduce the germline sequence, and a read error may be involved. The rearrangement joins TRBV6-1 to TRBJ1-2; no definite D call. The CDR3 extends over 13 amino acids. The V gene's germline CDR1 is MNHNS and CDR2 SASEGT. CDR3 loop: CTSSPGSPYGYTF. CDR3 nucleotides: TGTACCAGCTCCCCCGGCTCGCCGTATGGCTACACCTTC.

In regard to this clonotype: It may be a read error: a sequence one base away is much more abundant. This chain uses TRBV20-1 with TRBJ2-5; tentative D call: TRBD2 (5 bases). Germline V gene lookup returns CDR1 DFQATT and CDR2 SNEGSKA (reference sequence). The V gene lost 5 bases and the J gene lost 11 bases, with 27 bases spanning the gap. The CDR3 is 15 residues long. CDR3 coding DNA: TGCAGTGCTCCGAAAGAAGGGAGCGGAGCCTACGGGCAGTACTTC. This gives the protein CSAPKEGSGAYGQYF.

The chain is built from TRBV18 and TRBJ2-7, with 9 bases identical to TRBD1. V trimming: 6 bases; J trimming: 3 bases; junction bases outside the gene matches: 6. CDR1 KGHSH and CDR2 LQKENI come from the germline V gene. CDR3 length equals 14 residues. The CDR3 is CASSAGTGHYEQYF. CDR3 nucleotide sequence: TGTGCCAGCTCTGCCGGGACAGGGCACTACGAGCAGTACTTC. Supplemented by reference TRBV18 and TRBJ2-7, the full variable domain reads NAGVMQNPRHLVRRRGQEARLRCSPMKGHSHVYWYRQLPEEGLKFMVYLQKENIIDESGMPKERFSAEFPKEGPSILRIQQVVRGDSAAYFCASSAGTGHYEQYFGPGTRLTVT.

The genes are TRBV6-5 and TRBJ2-7, with TRBD1 matching over 8 bases. Germline trimming cut 6 bases from V and 4 bases from J; bases unmatched to any gene: 14. The CDR3 spans 16 residues. Germline CDR1 and CDR2: MNHEY and SVGAGI. CDR3 in amino acids: CASSSLRGLPSYEQYF. The CDR3 DNA sequence: TGTGCCAGCAGCTCCCTCAGGGGGCTTCCTTCATACGAGCAGTACTTC.

This clonotype came up a few times. The chain uses TRBV20-1 and TRBJ2-5; 11 bases are a match to TRBD2. Trimming removed 3 bases from V and 5 bases from J; junction bases left unmatched: 5. Germline assignment: CDR1 DFQATT and CDR2 SNEGSKA (reference sequence). This CDR3 has 14 amino acids. CDR3 amino acids: CSARLAGGLETQYF. In DNA form, the CDR3 reads TGCAGTGCTAGGCTAGCGGGAGGCTTGGAGACCCAGTACTTC.

This chain connects TRBV3-1 to TRBJ1-1; 7 bases map to TRBD1. From germline, CDR1 is LGHDT and CDR2 YNNKEL (reference sequence). Losses at the gene ends were 4 bases for V and 5 bases for J; bases not matched to a gene: 13. The CDR3 length is 16 residues. The CDR3: CASSPRTGARRTEAFF. In DNA form, the CDR3 reads TGTGCCAGCAGCCCCAGGACAGGAGCGCGGAGAACTGAAGCTTTCTTT.

This clonotype occurred a few times. V usage is TRBV7-2 and J usage is TRBJ2-1, with D perhaps TRBD1 (7 bases). The CDR3 has 16 amino acids. Trimming cost V 5 bases and J 3 bases, with 17 bases left between them. Germline V gene data show CDR1 as SGHTA and CDR2 as FQGNSA. The DNA for the CDR3 is TGTGCCAGCAGCCCCCCCCAGGGGGGATACTACAATGAGCAGTTCTTC. Translating it yields CASSPPQGGYYNEQFF.

The chain recombines TRBV28 with TRBJ2-7; 8 bases fit TRBD2. The CDR3 contains 14 residues. Trimming removed 8 bases from V and 1 base from J; junction bases left unmatched: 7. CDR1 is MDHEN and CDR2 is SYDVKM in the germline V gene. The DNA of the CDR3 is TGTGCCAGCCGCTCCGGGACTAGGTCCTACGAGCAGTACTTC. This gives the protein CASRSGTRSYEQYF.

The chain joins TRBV4-1 to TRBJ2-3, with D possibly called TRBD1 or TRBD2 (6 bases each). V was clipped by 4 bases and J by 9 bases, with 14 bases between them. This CDR3 has 13 residues. CDR1 is MGHRA, CDR2 YSYEKL, per germline. CDR3 protein: CASSRNLGGTQYF. CDR3 nucleotides: TGCGCCAGCAGCCGCAATTTGGGGGGCACGCAGTATTTT.